The TCR beta chain under discussion was sequenced for a study of cytomegalovirus exposure and HLA in healthy donors. Study-wide background: Within the Caucasian-associated ancestry cluster were around 80% of the approximately 400 genotyped donors. Study conclusions and caveats: Most TCR sequences were uncommon, yet certain public TCRs appeared in many donors. According to a later analysis, donors in an Asian-associated ancestry cluster reportedly had fewer N-insertions than the approximately 670-donor mean. Overall, approximately 150 TCR beta chains were annotated as cytomegalovirus-associated.

This clone was detected only a few times. The antigen remains unidentified. A multiplex PCR was run with 60 Vbeta primers and 13 Jbeta primers. The data were produced by immunoSEQ multiplex PCR, yet TCRdb's version contains in-frame clones alone and is incomplete. The sample lists 85,000 to 130,000 clones; 84% were seen once. The CDR3 spans 16 residues. The V gene's germline CDR1 is LGHNA and CDR2 YSLEER. Trimming took 0 bases from V and 8 from J, leaving 19 bases between them. This clonotype was obtained from a woman younger than 35 in good health and CMV-seronegative. Sequenced: PBMCs. This chain connects TRBV4-3 to TRBJ1-1; tentatively, D is TRBD1 (6 bases). The CDR3 spells CASSQDNSGGGVEAFF. The CDR3 region has the DNA TGCGCCAGCAGCCAAGATAATTCGGGGGGCGGCGTAGAAGCTTTCTTT.